These 10 T cell receptor beta chains came from one sample sequenced in a study of identifying expanded T cells in peripheral blood. Clones were sequenced by immunoSEQ multiplex PCR, and TCRdb holds only the in-frame ones, with some missing. The sample contains nearly 60,000 clones, approximately 89% of which appear only once. Input material: blood. These receptors were obtained from a person aged 18 to 69 in good health.

This chain links TRBV28 with TRBJ2-5; D gene ambiguous. Germline V gene sequence: CDR1 MDHEN, CDR2 SYDVKM. The CDR3 runs to 14 residues. Trimming pared 2 bases from V and 6 bases from J, leaving 13 bases between. The CDR3 DNA sequence: TGTGCCAGCAGTTTAGCCGCCCGAAGGAAGACCCAGTACTTC. The encoded protein is CASSLAARRKTQYF.

The chain combines TRBV15 with TRBJ2-1, with 7 bases fitting TRBD1. CDR1 LNHNV and CDR2 YYDKDF come from the germline V gene (reference sequence). This CDR3 is 14 amino acids long. The V and J ends lost 5 bases and 2 bases, in that order; junction bases with no gene match: 3. The CDR3 loop reads CATSVTGTYNEQFF. CDR3 in DNA: TGTGCCACCAGCGTGACAGGGACCTACAATGAGCAGTTCTTC.

V and J are TRBV2 and TRBJ2-4; 7 bases are a match to TRBD1. Germline trimming cut 7 bases from V and 1 base from J; bases unmatched to any gene: 4. Germline CDR1 SNHLY, CDR2 FYNNEI. This CDR3 spans 14 amino acids. This CDR3 reads CASILDRAKNIQYF. For the CDR3, the DNA is TGTGCCAGCATTCTGGACAGGGCCAAAAACATTCAGTACTTC.

The gene calls are TRBV25-1 and TRBJ1-2; weak D call: TRBD1 (6 bases). CDR3 size: 14 residues. The germline V gene has CDR1 MGHDK and CDR2 SYGVNS. The V end lost 1 base, the J end lost 2 bases, and 8 bases lay between the germline ends. This CDR3 reads CASSEFQGNYGYTF. In nucleotides, the CDR3 is TGTGCCAGCAGTGAATTTCAGGGGAACTATGGCTACACCTTC.

The V call is TRBV2, the J call TRBJ2-7; the D call may be TRBD1 or TRBD2 (5 bases each). Trimming removed 8 bases from V and 2 bases from J, with 13 bases in between. This CDR3 has 13 residues. The germline V gene has CDR1 SNHLY and CDR2 FYNNEI. This CDR3 is CASSRDGTYEQYF. The CDR3 coding sequence is TGTGCCAGCTCAAGGGACGGCACCTACGAGCAGTACTTC.

This clone showed up just once. The gene calls are TRBV9 and TRBJ2-3, with D perhaps TRBD1 or TRBD2 (5 bases each). This CDR3 is 13 amino acids long. The ends were cut back, 5 bases at V and 3 bases at J, with 10 bases in the middle. Germline V CDR1 and CDR2: SGDLS, YYNGEE. This CDR3 is CASRIEGTDTQYF. CDR3 bases: TGTGCCAGCAGAATTGAGGGGACAGATACGCAGTATTTT.

Only a few counts were recorded for this clone. The genes are TRBV4-1 and TRBJ1-2; D gene ambiguous. V was shortened by 1 base and J by 7 bases, with 10 bases between the two germline ends. Germline CDR1 is MGHRA and CDR2 is YSYEKL. The CDR3 loop spans 13 amino acids. CDR3 amino acids: CASSQVMGPGYTF. The CDR3 DNA reads TGCGCCAGCAGCCAAGTCATGGGCCCTGGCTACACCTTC.

The chain links TRBV30 to TRBJ1-2; D gene ambiguous. The CDR3 length is 11 residues. V was cut by 4 bases and J by 4 bases, with 7 bases left in between. Germline V gives CDR1 GTSNPN, CDR2 SVGIG (reference sequence). CDR3 sequence (DNA): TGTGCCTGGACGATGGGCTATGGCTACACCTTC. This codes for CAWTMGYGYTF.

V and J are TRBV10-2 and TRBJ2-1; D remains ambiguous. V was clipped by 5 bases and J by 7 bases, with 12 bases between them. Germline V CDR1 and CDR2: WSHSY, SAAADI. This CDR3 comprises 13 residues. Here the CDR3 reads CASSSASVNEQFF. CDR3 coding DNA: TGCGCCAGCAGTTCAGCATCGGTGAATGAGCAGTTCTTC.

The genes are TRBV19 and TRBJ2-7, with 8 positions matching TRBD1. Trimming at V came to 5 bases and at J to 6 bases, leaving 6 bases not matched to a gene. The CDR3 covers 13 residues. Germline-derived CDR1 and CDR2 are LNHDA and SQIVND (reference sequence). This CDR3 reads CASSGHRGSEQYF. The CDR3 region has the DNA TGTGCCAGTAGTGGCCACAGGGGGAGCGAGCAGTACTTC.